The following is a TCR beta chain sequence with its context. Its antigen is unknown. The libraries were made with immunoSEQ v3.0 at survey level. Method: immunoSEQ multiplex PCR; TCRdb's copy keeps in-frame clones and lacks some. The sample includes fewer than 30,000 clones, about 80% of them seen just once. The record originates from a study of long-term antiretroviral therapy in people with HIV. Study results and limitations: Patients on ART gained diversity, which nonetheless stayed below transplant donor controls.

Every donor contributed at least one pre-ART and at least two post-ART PBMC samples. The United States was where all participants with HIV were treated. The starting material was unsorted PBMCs, obtained 0.7 years before starting antiretroviral therapy. The receptor was derived from a man aged 30 to 45 with HIV.

The DNA of the CDR3 is TGTGCCAGCAGTGTGAACCACCTCTATGGCTACACCTTC. Its translation: CASSVNHLYGYTF. V usage is TRBV28 and J usage is TRBJ1-2, with no clear D. CDR3 length: 13 residues. The V and J ends lost 5 bases and 4 bases respectively, with 11 bases between them. CDR1 and CDR2 from the germline V gene are MDHEN and SYDVKM.